This entry describes one T cell receptor beta chain. What this receptor recognizes is not known. Per-base quality was not reported, and no clone a single base away is much larger than it. TCRbeta CDR3 regions were amplified from genomic DNA using the immunoSEQ Assay, a bias-controlled multiplex PCR. On the study's bioinformatics: The number of nucleated cells in each sample was estimated from the amplification of reference gene primers within the assay. To quantify the absolute abundance of each unique TCRbeta CDR3 rearrangement, sequence reads were collapsed and filtered. Productive Simpson clonality was computed per sample as the square root of Simpson's diversity index over productive rearrangements. The table was pulled from immuneACCESS by TCRdb, which kept in-frame rearrangements only. Such tables lose some clones; where checked, under half of the loss comes from unresolved V genes, and the rest has no known cause. V, J and clone size were drawn from that table, and D and trimming were deduced from the DNA. The sample table shows fewer than 300,000 clones, and about 86% are seen once. Jointly, the top ten make up roughly 5.8% of the sample.

This entry comes from a study of blood T cell repertoires in COVID-19 (dated by TCRdb to the early 2020s). With respect to the entire study: Samples covering the acute and convalescent phases of COVID-19 were provided by collaborators in the United States, Italy and Spain. HLA class I and class II types, where available, came from metadata supplied by the sample provider rather than from assay-based typing. A freely available public database, intended as a resource for researchers studying the immune response to SARS-CoV-2, is where the repertoires were released. The sample metadata nearly always contained a de-identified subject ID, COVID-19 status, age in years and sex. Samples were obtained from the ongoing ImmuneRACE study (first 160 participants) and from roughly 1,300 subjects provided by 6 global collaborators. The material from the prospective study consisted of cDNA or gDNA derived from T cells, B-cell-depleted T cells, or PBMCs. The dataset comprised deeply sampled blood TCRbeta repertoires from subjects exposed to, actively infected with, or recovered from COVID-19. The paper as a whole reports these results and caveats: The quantity of clinical and demographic metadata differed by source and by participant and was supplied without curation.

The collaborating institutions used their own protocols to collect whole blood in K2EDTA tubes. Collaborator samples were shipped for TCRbeta analysis as frozen whole blood, isolated PBMCs, or DNA extracted from either sample type. In the germline V gene, CDR1 corresponds to SGHVS and CDR2 to FQNEAQ. From the cysteine through the phenylalanine, the CDR3 covers 13 amino acids. The entry retains the CDR3 DNA only, 39 bases that are in frame from base 1. The junction carries 12 bases between V and J, which are trimmed by 5 bases and 5 bases respectively. The sample consisted of peripheral blood. This TCR was sampled from a man older than 75 with acute or convalescent COVID-19. The V and J genes are TRBV7-8 and TRBJ2-5; tentative D gene TRBD2, with 6 bases matching. The bases read TGTGCCAGCAGCATCACGGGGGTGGAGACCCAGTACTTC. This gives the protein CASSITGVETQYF.